This record covers a single T cell receptor beta chain. Its antigen is not known. Arm-PCR of CDR3 regions and iRepertoire HTBI primers were used to build TCR beta libraries. One entry per CDR3 protein results from TCRdb running MiXCR on the multiplex PCR reads. The sample carries 300,000 or so distinct CDR3 sequences, roughly a fifth recorded once. Time point meaning: persistent/refractory GD, antithyroid drugs over 5 years with positive TRAb. After RNA was extracted from PBMCs, the TCR library was made from it. This sample is part of a study of regulatory T cells in long-lasting Graves disease. Across the whole study: Over 5 years of antithyroid drugs with positive TSH receptor antibodies was taken to mean persistent Graves' disease. Regarding the study as a whole: Less diverse TCR repertoires were seen in persistent Graves' patients than in newly diagnosed ones. Shared public clonotypes totalled about 2,600 in persistent patients, compared with around 930 in new patients. Favoring TRBV28, TRBJ1-2 and TRBJ2-5 was a feature seen in persistent disease.

This CDR3 comprises 17 residues. V lost 1 base, J lost 0 bases, and 13 bases lay in between. CDR1 and CDR2 from the germline V gene are SGHVS and FQNEAQ. The receptor comes from a female donor with Graves disease. The chain uses TRBV7-8 and TRBJ1-5, with no clear D. Specimen: peripheral blood mononuclear cells (PBMCs), collected when the disease was refractory, from a patient treated with antithyroid drugs. The CDR3 DNA reads TGTGCCAGCAGCTTAGTTCTGGGAGGGTTTAGCAATCAGCCCCAGCATTTT. Protein sequence: CASSLVLGGFSNQPQHF.